The following is a TCR beta chain sequence with its context. Antigen unknown. V shed 3 bases and J shed 0 bases, with 12 bases lying between them. Germline values: CDR1 SGHRS, CDR2 YFSETQ. The CDR3 runs to 16 residues. This entry belongs to a study of cytomegalovirus exposure and HLA in healthy donors. Study-level results: TCR beta V segments were, for the most part, productive about 87% or about 30% of the time in an earlier analysis.

PCR primers comprised 60 Vbeta and 13 Jbeta primers. The repertoire was sequenced with immunoSEQ multiplex PCR; TCRdb's copy has only in-frame clones and lacks some. The profile covers about 55,000 clones, with about 82% appearing a single time and 1.5% to 2% taken by the ten largest. The rearrangement joins TRBV5-1 to TRBJ2-2, with a weak D call TRBD2 (6 bases). The receptor was isolated from a man aged 25-45 years in good health and CMV-seronegative. Sequencing was done on a sample of PBMCs. CDR3: CASSSGLNANTGELFF. The CDR3 region has the DNA TGCGCCAGCAGCTCCGGACTAAACGCGAACACCGGGGAGCTGTTTTTT.